A selection of T cell receptor beta chains follows, all from one sample in a study of vaccination effects on CD4 cells after COVID-19. No antigen is known for these receptors. Clones were sequenced by immunoSEQ multiplex PCR, and TCRdb holds only the in-frame ones, with some missing. The data hold under 60,000 clones, with roughly three quarters observed a single time. The sequenced sample was CD4+ T cells from PBMCs cultured with HIV peptides, obtained before COVID-19 vaccination. Receptors originate from a human donor who had a prior SARS-CoV-2 infection. CDR3s include the opening cysteine and the closing phenylalanine or tryptophan. D genes are given only for firm matches. Size is omitted from some rows. Given values are once, few, many or a class for expanded clones.

v_gene	d_gene	abundance	j_gene	CDR3nt	CDR3aa
TRBV19	.	.	TRBJ2-6	TGTGCCAGTAGTATGGCAGCTGGGGCCAACGTCCTGACTTTC	CASSMAAGANVLTF
TRBV7-2	TRBD2	.	TRBJ2-2	TGTGCCAGCAGCTTACGCCCTAGCGGGGCGGCCGGGGAGCTGTTTTTT	CASSLRPSGAAGELFF
TRBV18	.	.	TRBJ2-4	TGTGCCAGCTCACCACGTCAGGAGATGCGGAACATTCAGTACTTC	CASSPRQEMRNIQYF
TRBV5-8	TRBD1	.	TRBJ1-6	TGTGCCAGCAGCCGCACATCAGGGACAGGGGTGTCACCCCTCCACTTT	CASSRTSGTGVSPLHF
TRBV4-1	TRBD2	.	TRBJ2-5	TGCGCCAGCAGCCCCCGGGGGGGGAACCAAGAGACCCAGTACTTC	CASSPRGGNQETQYF
TRBV7-2	.	.	TRBJ2-7	TGTGCCAGCACCCCGTCAGGTCGCTACGAGCAGTACTTC	CASTPSGRYEQYF
TRBV6-5	.	.	TRBJ1-1	TGTGCCAGCAAGGTTAACCTGAACACTGAAGCTTTCTTT	CASKVNLNTEAFF
TRBV9	.	.	TRBJ2-5	TGTGCCAGCAGCGTAGCGAGATCGACGCTGGGGGAAGAGACCCAGTACTTC	CASSVARSTLGEETQYF
TRBV20-1	TRBD1	.	TRBJ1-1	TGCAGTGCTAGTCGGACAGGGGCCTTCACTGAAGCTTTCTTT	CSASRTGAFTEAFF
TRBV2	.	.	TRBJ1-2	TGTGCCAGCACCCGTGAAACAACTAACTATGGCTACACCTTC	CASTRETTNYGYTF
TRBV7-3	TRBD1	.	TRBJ2-7	TGTGCCAGCAGCCAAACAGGGGGAGACGAGCAGTACTTC	CASSQTGGDEQYF
TRBV27	.	few	TRBJ1-6	TGTGCCAGCGGGCAGGGATCGGCTTCACCCCTCCACTTT	CASGQGSASPLHF
TRBV25-1	.	.	TRBJ2-3	TGTGCCAGCAGCGAAGTACGGGTAACTAGCACAGATACGCAGTATTTT	CASSEVRVTSTDTQYF
TRBV12-3/TRBV12-4	.	few	TRBJ2-7	TGTGCCAGCGGGGATTACTACGAGCAGTACTTC	CASGDYYEQYF
TRBV19	TRBD1	.	TRBJ1-2	TGTGCCAGTAGTATGGGAGGCAGGGGGCGCGATGGCTACACCTTC	CASSMGGRGRDGYTF
TRBV18	TRBD2	.	TRBJ2-3	TGTGCCAGCTCACCAGTTTTCGCTAGCGGATTCACAGATACGCAGTATTTT	CASSPVFASGFTDTQYF
TRBV5-1	.	.	TRBJ2-6	TGCGCCAGCAGCTCGGCCCGGGCCCGTGACTTGGGGGCCAACGTCCTGACTTTC	CASSSARARDLGANVLTF
TRBV15	TRBD1	few	TRBJ2-7	TGTGCCACCAGAGGCCAGGGGGCGACCTACGAGCAGTACTTC	CATRGQGATYEQYF
TRBV18	.	.	TRBJ2-3	TGTGCCAGCTCACCCAGGCAGAGCACAGATACGCAGTATTTT	CASSPRQSTDTQYF
TRBV18	.	.	TRBJ1-1	TGTGCCAGCTCACCACTATGGTCGGAATCGCCTTTCTTT	CASSPLWSESPFF
TRBV23-1	.	.	TRBJ2-7	TGCGCCAGCAGTCAATCGTTCATCGGATCCTACGAGCAGTACTTC	CASSQSFIGSYEQYF
TRBV7-2	TRBD2	.	TRBJ2-1	TGTGCCAGCAGCGGGGTAACTAGCGGGAGGCCAAACAATGAGCAGTTCTTC	CASSGVTSGRPNNEQFF
TRBV9	.	.	TRBJ2-1	TGTGCCAGCAGCGTCGGACCCACCTCAGACAATGAGCAGTTCTTC	CASSVGPTSDNEQFF
TRBV5-1	.	.	TRBJ1-1	TGCGCCAGCAGCTTGGACAGAAACACTGAAGCTTTCTTT	CASSLDRNTEAFF
TRBV4-1	.	.	TRBJ2-7	TGCGCCAGCAGCCCGGGCTTTCAGAGACACGAGCAGTACTTC	CASSPGFQRHEQYF
TRBV7-9	TRBD1	.	TRBJ1-2	TGTGCCAGCAGCTTAGTCGACAGGGGTTATGGCTACACCTTC	CASSLVDRGYGYTF
TRBV27	.	.	TRBJ1-1	TGTGCCAGCAGTTTACTTCAGGGGTCCACTGAAGCTTTCTTT	CASSLLQGSTEAFF
TRBV10-3	TRBD1	.	TRBJ2-7	TGTGCCATCAGTGATTCAGGACAGGCCGCCGAGCAGTACTTC	CAISDSGQAAEQYF
TRBV2	.	.	TRBJ1-6	TGTGCCAGCACCAGACAGGCCGGGAATTCACCCCTCCACTTT	CASTRQAGNSPLHF
TRBV5-4	.	.	TRBJ2-1	TGTGCCAGCAGCACGACTAGAAGCTCCTACAATGAGCAGTTCTTC	CASSTTRSSYNEQFF
TRBV6-6	TRBD1	.	TRBJ2-3	TGTGCCAGCAATCCCGACAGGGGATGGACAGATACGCAGTATTTT	CASNPDRGWTDTQYF
TRBV4-1	TRBD2	.	TRBJ2-1	TGCGCCAGCAGCCAAGGGACCCCGGCGGGAGGACCCAATGAGCAGTTCTTC	CASSQGTPAGGPNEQFF
TRBV2	.	few	TRBJ1-4	TGTGCCAGCAGGTCGACAGGAACGTTTAATGAAAAACTGTTTTTT	CASRSTGTFNEKLFF
TRBV7-3	.	.	TRBJ2-2	TGTGCCAGCAGCTTAAAGTCGTTTGGGGCCTCGAACACCGGGGAGCTGTTTTTT	CASSLKSFGASNTGELFF
TRBV7-9	.	.	TRBJ1-2	TGTGCCAGCAGCTTACAACGGGTAGGATCCTATGGCTACACCTTC	CASSLQRVGSYGYTF
TRBV9	TRBD1	.	TRBJ2-2	TGTGCCAGCAGTGTAACGGGACAGATCACCGGGGAGCTGTTTTTT	CASSVTGQITGELFF
TRBV6-5	.	.	TRBJ2-5	TGTGCCAGCAGTTCCGACCAGGGGCAAGAGACCCAGTACTTC	CASSSDQGQETQYF
TRBV30	.	.	TRBJ2-7	TGTGCCTGGAGTTTAACTCGATACGAGCAGTACTTC	CAWSLTRYEQYF
TRBV6-5	TRBD1	.	TRBJ1-6	TGTGCCAGCAGTTACTCGAGACAGGGAGGTCAGTCACCCCTCCACTTT	CASSYSRQGGQSPLHF
TRBV6-2/TRBV6-3	.	.	TRBJ2-1	TGTGCCAGCACCCCCGGATTCAATAGCTTCCAGATCGTAAATGAGCAGTTCTTC	CASTPGFNSFQIVNEQFF
TRBV9	.	.	TRBJ2-5	TGTGCCAGCAGCGTAGGGCTGTACGAGACCCAGTACTTC	CASSVGLYETQYF
TRBV19	.	.	TRBJ1-2	TGTGCCAGTAGTATCCAGGGGCGGTCTCCGGACGGCTACACCTTC	CASSIQGRSPDGYTF
TRBV5-6	.	few	TRBJ2-3	TGTGCCAGCAGCTTGACCCACACAGATACGCAGTATTTT	CASSLTHTDTQYF
TRBV11-2	TRBD2	.	TRBJ2-1	TGTGCCAGCAGCCTGATAAGGACTAGCGGGGGATACTACAATGAGCAGTTCTTC	CASSLIRTSGGYYNEQFF
TRBV30	TRBD2	.	TRBJ2-1	TGTGCCTGGTGGGGCCCTAGCGGGGTTGAGCAGTTCTTC	CAWWGPSGVEQFF
TRBV5-8	.	.	TRBJ2-1	TGTGCCAGCAGCTTGGGGACAGGGGCGAGCGGGAGTGACAATGAGCAGTTCTTC	CASSLGTGASGSDNEQFF
TRBV27	TRBD2	once	TRBJ2-5	TGTGCCAGCAGGGTTCGGGGGTTGTCTAGCGGGACCCAAGAGACCCAGTACTTC	CASRVRGLSSGTQETQYF
TRBV10-3	.	.	TRBJ1-2	TGTGCCATCAGTGAGTCGTGGCAGAACTATGGCTACACCTTC	CAISESWQNYGYTF
TRBV5-1	.	.	TRBJ2-5	TGCGCCAGCAGCACGGACAGTCAAGAGACCCAGTACTTC	CASSTDSQETQYF
TRBV20-1	.	.	TRBJ1-2	TGCAGTGCTCCATTCGGGTATGGCTACACCTTC	CSAPFGYGYTF